One and the same sample provided the 14 T cell receptor beta chains below, sequenced in a study of cytomegalovirus exposure and HLA in healthy donors. The PCR ran on 60 Vbeta and 13 Jbeta primers. Profiling relied on immunoSEQ multiplex PCR, and the TCRdb table lists in-frame clones only, not all of them. This sample's table has roughly 78,000 clones. Sequencing used PBMCs. Receptor source: a boy aged 5 to 17 in good health and CMV-seronegative.

The rearrangement joins TRBV2 to TRBJ1-5; a possible D gene is TRBD1 (6 bases). V was shortened by 5 bases and J by 2 bases, with 13 bases between the two germline ends. CDR3 length equals 15 residues. CDR1 SNHLY and CDR2 FYNNEI come from the germline V gene. The CDR3 bases are TGTGCCAGCAGTTTCCGGGACACACGCAATCAGCCCCAGCATTTT. Translated: CASSFRDTRNQPQHF.

The chain joins TRBV5-4 to TRBJ2-7, with a possible D match to TRBD2 (5 bases). V was clipped by 5 bases and J by 2 bases, with 17 bases between them. The CDR3 covers 15 residues. CDR1 is SGHNT and CDR2 is YYREEE in the germline V gene (reference sequence). The CDR3 loop is CASSLRTGNAYEQYF. In DNA, the CDR3 is TGTGCCAGCAGTTTGAGGACGGGGAACGCCTACGAGCAGTACTTC.

The chain joins TRBV19 to TRBJ1-5, with 9 positions matching TRBD1. Germline CDR1 and CDR2: LNHDA and SQIVND (reference sequence). Trimming removed 4 bases from V and 5 bases from J; junction bases left unmatched: 15. CDR3 length equals 18 residues. CDR3 residues: CASSRGQGFRQQDQPQHF. Here the CDR3 DNA reads TGTGCCAGTAGTAGGGGACAGGGTTTCCGACAGCAAGATCAGCCCCAGCATTTT.

The chain couples TRBV4-2 to TRBJ2-7; D perhaps matches TRBD1 (6 bases). The CDR3 runs 14 residues. Germline CDR1 and CDR2: LGHNA and YNFKEQ. V was clipped by 0 bases and J by 5 bases, with 11 bases between them. CDR3 DNA sequence: TGTGCCAGCAGCCAAGAGTACAGGGCCCACGAGCAGTACTTC. Translating gives CASSQEYRAHEQYF.

The CDR3 sequence: CASSVATGYSYEQYF. The CDR3 nucleotides read TGTGCCAGCAGCGTAGCTACAGGCTACTCCTACGAGCAGTACTTC. The J gene is TRBJ2-7, the V gene TRBV9; perhaps TRBD1 as D (5 bases). V was trimmed by 0 bases and J by 0 bases, leaving 10 bases between them. This CDR3 has 15 amino acids. CDR1 SGDLS and CDR2 YYNGEE come from the germline V gene.

J is TRBJ1-2 and V is TRBV6-1, with D maybe TRBD1 (5 bases). Trimming removed 3 bases at V and 6 bases at J, with 11 bases between. Per the germline V gene, CDR1 is MNHNS and CDR2 is SASEGT. The CDR3 is made up of 13 amino acids. CDR3 region: CASSETQVDGYTF. CDR3 nucleotide sequence: TGTGCCAGCAGTGAGACACAGGTTGATGGCTACACCTTC.

V and J are TRBV5-6 and TRBJ1-3; the D gene is possibly TRBD1 (6 bases). The germline V gene has CDR1 SGHDT and CDR2 YYEEEE. The CDR3 runs to 17 residues. The germline V and J ends were trimmed by 0 bases and 2 bases, with 15 bases remaining between them. The CDR3 reads CASSLGPTGPTGNTIYF. The CDR3 bases are TGTGCCAGCAGCTTGGGCCCAACAGGGCCCACTGGAAACACCATATATTTT.

The chain employs TRBV9 and TRBJ1-4, with a tentative D call TRBD1 (5 bases). The V gene's germline CDR1 is SGDLS and CDR2 YYNGEE. V gave up 2 bases and J gave up 7 bases, with 12 bases separating them. CDR3 size: 14 residues. The CDR3 reads CASSVAQGGEKLFF. CDR3 nucleotide sequence: TGTGCCAGCAGCGTTGCCCAGGGAGGTGAAAAACTGTTTTTT.

The V and J genes are TRBV19 and TRBJ2-7; D is possibly TRBD2 (5 bases). This CDR3 comprises 14 residues. Germline V CDR1 and CDR2: LNHDA, SQIVND (reference sequence). The V end lost 6 bases, the J end lost 2 bases, and 14 bases lay between the germline ends. The CDR3 DNA follows: TGTGCCAGTAGCGTCTCCCACGGGACCTACGAGCAGTACTTC. Translated, it gives CASSVSHGTYEQYF. Variable domain in full (rest from reference TRBV19 and TRBJ2-7): DGGITQSPKYLFRKEGQNVTLSCEQNLNHDAMYWYRQDPGQGLRLIYYSQIVNDFQKGDIAEGYSVSREKKESFPLTVTSAQKNPTAFYLCASSVSHGTYEQYFGPGTRLTVT.

The CDR3: CASSTRNRVGAFF. CDR3 bases: TGTGCCAGTAGCACTAGAAACAGGGTTGGAGCTTTCTTT. This rearrangement joins TRBV19 to TRBJ1-1, with a weak D call TRBD1 (6 bases). The CDR3 has 13 amino acids. CDR1 LNHDA and CDR2 SQIVND come from the germline V gene (reference sequence). V lost 6 bases and J lost 10, with 18 bases in between.

The chain couples TRBV7-9 to TRBJ2-5, with D maybe TRBD2 (6 bases). The CDR3 extends over 15 amino acids. Germline assignment: CDR1 SEHNR and CDR2 FQNEAQ (reference sequence). V was cut by 1 base and J by 1 base, with 10 bases left in between. CDR3 loop: CASSLGGGFQETQYF. CDR3 DNA sequence: TGTGCCAGCAGCTTAGGTGGGGGGTTCCAAGAGACCCAGTACTTC.

J is TRBJ2-7 and V is TRBV27; TRBD1 might be the D (6 bases). Trimming took off 3 bases at V and 0 bases at J, with 12 bases between the two ends. The CDR3 runs to 15 residues. Germline assignment: CDR1 MNHEY and CDR2 SMNVEV (reference sequence). CDR3 sequence: CASSFSDRTSYEQYF. The CDR3 bases are TGTGCCAGCAGTTTCTCAGACAGGACCTCCTACGAGCAGTACTTC.

The chain links TRBV29-1 to TRBJ1-2, with D possibly being TRBD1 (5 bases). V was trimmed by 6 bases and J by 7 bases, leaving 21 bases between them. This CDR3 comprises 14 residues. CDR1 is SQVTM, CDR2 ANQGSEA, per germline. As DNA, the CDR3 is TGCAGCGTAAGAGACCAGGGTGGGGTTTTTGGCTACACCTTC. Residues: CSVRDQGGVFGYTF.

The chain uses TRBV7-2 and TRBJ1-4; maybe TRBD1 (5 bases). This CDR3 has 16 amino acids. CDR1 and CDR2 from the germline V gene are SGHTA and FQGNSA. The germline V and J ends were trimmed by 5 bases and 7 bases, with 20 bases remaining between them. CDR3 region: CASSLDRTLSREKLFF. CDR3 in DNA: TGTGCCAGCAGCCTCGACCGGACACTTTCACGTGAAAAACTGTTTTTT.